The present T cell receptor beta chain was sequenced within a study of cytomegalovirus exposure and HLA in healthy donors. Study at large: About 80 million unique TCRs from HLA-typed donors made up an early data release. For the 300 to 450 genotyped donors, 81% fell within the Caucasian-associated ancestry cluster.

The study's findings and limits: Some V segments, TRBV6-2 and TRBV6-3 among them, were indistinguishable and were therefore excluded.

The study ran its PCR with 60 Vbeta and 13 Jbeta primers. The repertoire was sequenced with immunoSEQ multiplex PCR; TCRdb's copy has only in-frame clones and lacks some. The top ten hold approximately 1.8% of the sample, which has some 150,000 clones, 65% to 80% seen once. Note on this clone: Its antigen is unidentified.

This CDR3 region has 15 residues. The V gene's germline CDR1 is SGHRS and CDR2 YFSETQ. V shed 2 bases and J 2 bases; nucleotides not matched to a gene: 3. Material for sequencing was PBMCs. The V gene is TRBV5-1, the J gene TRBJ1-2; TRBD1 aligns across 10 bases. The TCR comes from a woman under 40 in good health and CMV-seronegative. CDR3 nucleotide sequence: TGCGCCAGCAGCTTCAGGGACAGGGGAAACTATGGCTACACCTTC. Protein: CASSFRDRGNYGYTF.